This T cell receptor beta chain is from a study of blood T cell repertoires in COVID-19. In the study overall: Samples came from the United States, Italy and Spain, spanning acute and convalescent COVID-19.

Germline CDR1 and CDR2: SGHAT and FQNNGV. This CDR3 contains 15 residues. V gave up 0 bases and J gave up 6 bases, with 11 bases separating them. TCRdb keeps only in-frame clones here, not all; method: immunoSEQ multiplex PCR. The profile shows some 150,000 clones, around 79% of them singletons. The chain employs TRBV11-2 and TRBJ1-4; D perhaps matches TRBD1 (6 bases). Sequenced material: peripheral blood. The receptor was derived from a man in his forties or fifties with active or convalescent COVID-19. The CDR3 nucleotides are TGTGCCAGCAGCTTAGAGGGGCAGGGGTATGAAAAACTGTTTTTT. Translation gives CASSLEGQGYEKLFF.